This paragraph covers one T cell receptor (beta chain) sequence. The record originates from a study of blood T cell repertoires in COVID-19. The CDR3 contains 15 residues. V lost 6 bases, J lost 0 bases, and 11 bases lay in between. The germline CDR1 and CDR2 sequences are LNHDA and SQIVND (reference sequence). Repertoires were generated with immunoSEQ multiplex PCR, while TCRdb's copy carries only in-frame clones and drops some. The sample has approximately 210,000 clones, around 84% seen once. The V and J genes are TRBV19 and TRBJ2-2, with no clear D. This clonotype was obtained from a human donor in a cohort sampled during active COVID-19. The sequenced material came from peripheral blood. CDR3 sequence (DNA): TGTGCCAGTAGGCGGTTGATCGCGAACACCGGGGAGCTGTTTTTT. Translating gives CASRRLIANTGELFF.